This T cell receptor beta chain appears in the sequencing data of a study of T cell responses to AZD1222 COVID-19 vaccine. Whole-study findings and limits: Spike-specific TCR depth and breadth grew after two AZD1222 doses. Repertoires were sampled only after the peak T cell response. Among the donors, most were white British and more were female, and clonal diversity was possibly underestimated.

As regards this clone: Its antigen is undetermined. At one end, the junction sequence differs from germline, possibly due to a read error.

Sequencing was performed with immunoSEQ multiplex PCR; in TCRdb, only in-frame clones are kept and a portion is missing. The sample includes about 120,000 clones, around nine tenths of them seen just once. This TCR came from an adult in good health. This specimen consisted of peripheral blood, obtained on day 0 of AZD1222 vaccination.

The CDR3 loop is CASSKDLRWGF. The CDR3 DNA sequence: TGTGCCAGTAGTAAAGACCTTCGCTGGGGTTTC. This chain uses TRBV19 with TRBJ1-2; no definite D call. Germline V lookup: CDR1 LNHDA, CDR2 SQIVND (reference sequence). CDR3 size: 11 residues.